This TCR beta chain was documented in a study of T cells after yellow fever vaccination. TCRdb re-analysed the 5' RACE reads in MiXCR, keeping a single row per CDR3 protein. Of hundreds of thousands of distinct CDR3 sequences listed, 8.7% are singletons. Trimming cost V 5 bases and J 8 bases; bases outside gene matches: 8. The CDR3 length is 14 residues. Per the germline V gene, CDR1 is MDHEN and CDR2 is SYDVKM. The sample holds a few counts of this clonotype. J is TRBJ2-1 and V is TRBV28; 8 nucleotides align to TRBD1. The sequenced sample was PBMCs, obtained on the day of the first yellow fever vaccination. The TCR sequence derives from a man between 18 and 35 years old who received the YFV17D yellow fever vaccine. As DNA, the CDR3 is TGTGCCAGCAGTCTGAGGACAGGGAGTGATGAGCAGTTCTTC. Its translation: CASSLRTGSDEQFF.